This TCR beta chain was sequenced in a study of esophageal squamous cell carcinoma under preoperative chemotherapy. Study details: Samples included peripheral blood T cells as well as tumor-infiltrating lymphocytes.

This clonotype was counted between two and nine times. Its antigen is currently unknown. CDR1 SGHDT and CDR2 YYEEEE come from the germline V gene. V shed 1 base and J shed 2 bases, with 6 bases lying between them. The CDR3 covers 13 residues. Findings of the study overall: After chemotherapy, TCR diversity rose significantly in peripheral T cells but not in tumor-infiltrating lymphocytes. Peripheral T cells migrating into the tumor appeared to partly supply post-treatment tumor-infiltrating lymphocytes. Paclitaxel-nedaplatin therapy caused immediate, substantial clonotype frequency changes.

Time point here: before preoperative PTX-NDP chemotherapy. TCRdb re-analysed the PCR reads in MiXCR, keeping a single row per CDR3 protein. Among fewer than 40,000 distinct CDR3 sequences listed, 40% to 60% were seen once. The J gene is TRBJ1-1, the V gene TRBV5-6; no clear D. This sequence originates from a human donor with esophageal squamous cell carcinoma. The donor label of this sample is uncertain. Sampling was conducted from a patient given preoperative chemotherapy. CDR3 DNA sequence: TGTGCCAGCAGCTTGTTGGAAAACACTGAAGCTTTCTTT. Residues: CASSLLENTEAFF.